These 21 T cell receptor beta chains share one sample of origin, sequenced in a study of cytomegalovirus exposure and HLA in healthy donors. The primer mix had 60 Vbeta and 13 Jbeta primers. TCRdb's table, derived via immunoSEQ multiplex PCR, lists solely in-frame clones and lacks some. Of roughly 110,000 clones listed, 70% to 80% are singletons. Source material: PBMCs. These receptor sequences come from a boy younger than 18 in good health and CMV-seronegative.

CDR3 coding DNA: TGCGCCAGCAGCTTACAGGGGGCCCCTGGGAGTAAGCAGTTCTTC. Protein product: CASSLQGAPGSKQFF. The V and J genes are TRBV5-1 and TRBJ2-1; 9 bases agree with TRBD1. The J segment lost 11 bases and the V segment lost 2 bases, leaving 11 bases of the junction unmatched. The CDR3 spans 15 residues. CDR1 is SGHRS, CDR2 YFSETQ, per germline.

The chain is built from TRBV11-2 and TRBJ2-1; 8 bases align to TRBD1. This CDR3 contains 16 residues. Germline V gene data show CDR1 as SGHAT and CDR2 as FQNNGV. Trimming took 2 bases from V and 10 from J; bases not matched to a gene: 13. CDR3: CASSLSPRTGRGEQFF. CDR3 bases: TGTGCCAGCAGCTTATCCCCCCGGACAGGGCGTGGGGAGCAGTTCTTC.

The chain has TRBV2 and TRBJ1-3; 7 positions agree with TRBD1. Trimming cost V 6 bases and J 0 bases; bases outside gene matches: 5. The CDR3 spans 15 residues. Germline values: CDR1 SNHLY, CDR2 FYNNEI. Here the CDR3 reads CASSGTARSGNTIYF. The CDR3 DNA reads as TGTGCCAGCAGCGGGACAGCCCGCTCTGGAAACACCATATATTTT.

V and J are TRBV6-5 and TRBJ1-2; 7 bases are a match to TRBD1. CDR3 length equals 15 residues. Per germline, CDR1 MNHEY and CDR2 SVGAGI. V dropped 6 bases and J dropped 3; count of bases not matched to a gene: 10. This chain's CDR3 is CASSSRQTGYYGYTF. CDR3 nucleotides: TGTGCCAGCAGCTCCAGACAGACAGGGTACTATGGCTACACCTTC.

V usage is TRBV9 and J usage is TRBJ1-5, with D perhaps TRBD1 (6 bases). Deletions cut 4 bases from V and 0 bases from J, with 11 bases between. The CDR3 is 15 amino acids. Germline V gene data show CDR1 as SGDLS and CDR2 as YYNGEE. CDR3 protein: CASSSTGHSNQPQHF. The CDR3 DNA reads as TGTGCCAGCAGCTCGACAGGACATAGCAATCAGCCCCAGCATTTT.

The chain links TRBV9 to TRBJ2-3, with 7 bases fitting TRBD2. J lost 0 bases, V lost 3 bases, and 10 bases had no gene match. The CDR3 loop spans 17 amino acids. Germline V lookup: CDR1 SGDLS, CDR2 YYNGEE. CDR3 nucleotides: TGTGCCAGCAGCGGAGGGAGGGGCAGCTCTAGCACAGATACGCAGTATTTT. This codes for CASSGGRGSSSTDTQYF.

The CDR3: CASSLGLGASNQPQHF. CDR3 in DNA: TGCGCCAGCAGCTTGGGATTGGGGGCCAGCAATCAGCCCCAGCATTTT. V and J are TRBV5-1 and TRBJ1-5; a weak D match, TRBD1 (6 bases). In germline, CDR1 is SGHRS, CDR2 YFSETQ. V was shortened by 0 bases and J by 1 base, with 11 bases between the two germline ends. The CDR3 covers 16 residues.

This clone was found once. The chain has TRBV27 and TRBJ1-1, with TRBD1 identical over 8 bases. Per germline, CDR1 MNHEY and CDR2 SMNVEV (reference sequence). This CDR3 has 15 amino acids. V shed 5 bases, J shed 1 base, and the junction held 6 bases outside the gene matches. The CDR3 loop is CASSIRGRGNTEAFF. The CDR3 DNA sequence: TGTGCCAGCAGTATCAGGGGGCGCGGGAACACTGAAGCTTTCTTT.

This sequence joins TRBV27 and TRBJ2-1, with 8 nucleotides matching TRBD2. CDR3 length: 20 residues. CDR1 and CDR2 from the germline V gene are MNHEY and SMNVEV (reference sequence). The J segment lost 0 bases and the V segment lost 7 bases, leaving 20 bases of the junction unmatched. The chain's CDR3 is CASIRRGGILSGSSYNEQFF. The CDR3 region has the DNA TGTGCCAGCATTCGAAGGGGGGGGATCCTCAGCGGGAGCTCCTACAATGAGCAGTTCTTC.

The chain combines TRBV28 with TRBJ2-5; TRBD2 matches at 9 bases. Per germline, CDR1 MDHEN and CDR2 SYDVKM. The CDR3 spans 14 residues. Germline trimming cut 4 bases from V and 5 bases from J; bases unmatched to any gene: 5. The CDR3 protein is CASSSAGGAETQYF. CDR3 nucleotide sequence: TGTGCCAGCAGTTCGGCGGGGGGGGCTGAGACCCAGTACTTC.

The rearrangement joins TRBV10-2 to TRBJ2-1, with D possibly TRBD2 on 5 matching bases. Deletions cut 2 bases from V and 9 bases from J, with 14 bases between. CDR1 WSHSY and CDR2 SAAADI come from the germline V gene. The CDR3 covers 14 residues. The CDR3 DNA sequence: TGCGCCAGCAGTGAGACGCAACTAGTGAGTGAGCAGTTCTTC. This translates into CASSETQLVSEQFF.

DNA of the CDR3: TGTGCCAGCAGCGACCGGGACAGCAATAATGAAAAACTGTTTTTT. This gives the protein CASSDRDSNNEKLFF. The chain is built from TRBV9 and TRBJ1-4; 7 nucleotides match TRBD1. Germline assignment: CDR1 SGDLS and CDR2 YYNGEE. The length of the CDR3 is 15 residues. J was trimmed by 4 bases and V by 3 bases; bases with no gene match: 6.

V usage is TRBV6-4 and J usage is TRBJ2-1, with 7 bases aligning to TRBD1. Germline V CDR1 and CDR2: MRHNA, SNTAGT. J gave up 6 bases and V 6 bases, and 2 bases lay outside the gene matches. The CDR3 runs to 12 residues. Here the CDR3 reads CASSPGGNEQFF. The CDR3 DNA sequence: TGTGCCAGCAGCCCAGGGGGCAATGAGCAGTTCTTC.

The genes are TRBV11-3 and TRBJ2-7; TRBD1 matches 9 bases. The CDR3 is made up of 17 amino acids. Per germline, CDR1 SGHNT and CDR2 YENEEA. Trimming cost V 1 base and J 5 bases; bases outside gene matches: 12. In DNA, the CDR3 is TGTGCCAGCAGCTTAGTGGTCTGGGACAGGGTTGTCCACGAGCAGTACTTC. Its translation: CASSLVVWDRVVHEQYF.

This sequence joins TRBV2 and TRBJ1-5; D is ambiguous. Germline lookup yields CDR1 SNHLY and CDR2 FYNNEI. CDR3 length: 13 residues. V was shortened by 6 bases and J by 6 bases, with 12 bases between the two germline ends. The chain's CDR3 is CASRPDRGQPQHF. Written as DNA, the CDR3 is TGTGCCAGCAGGCCCGATAGAGGTCAGCCCCAGCATTTT.

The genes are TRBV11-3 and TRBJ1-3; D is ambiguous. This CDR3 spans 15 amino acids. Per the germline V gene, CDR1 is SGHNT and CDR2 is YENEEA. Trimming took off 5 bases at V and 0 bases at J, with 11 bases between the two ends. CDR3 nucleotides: TGTGCCAGCAGCAAATGGGAGGGCTCTGGAAACACCATATATTTT. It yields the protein CASSKWEGSGNTIYF. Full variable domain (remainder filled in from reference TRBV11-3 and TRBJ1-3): EAGVVQSPRYKIIEKKQPVAFWCNPISGHNTLYWYLQNLGQGPELLIRYENEEAVDDSQLPKDRFSAERLKGVDSTLKIQPAELGDSAVYLCASSKWEGSGNTIYFGEGSWLTVV.

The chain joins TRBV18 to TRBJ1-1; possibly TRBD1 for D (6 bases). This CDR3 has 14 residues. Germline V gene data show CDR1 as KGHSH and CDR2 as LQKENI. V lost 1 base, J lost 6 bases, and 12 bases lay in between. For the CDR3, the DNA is TGTGCCAGCTCACCACTGGGGGCTCCGGCTGAAGCTTTCTTT. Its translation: CASSPLGAPAEAFF.

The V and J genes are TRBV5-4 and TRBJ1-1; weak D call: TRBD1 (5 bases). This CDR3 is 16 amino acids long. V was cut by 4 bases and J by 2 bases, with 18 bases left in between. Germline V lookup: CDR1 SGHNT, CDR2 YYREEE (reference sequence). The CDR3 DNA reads TGTGCCAGCAGCGTGGGGGGAGACGATGGAAACACTGAAGCTTTCTTT. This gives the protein CASSVGGDDGNTEAFF.

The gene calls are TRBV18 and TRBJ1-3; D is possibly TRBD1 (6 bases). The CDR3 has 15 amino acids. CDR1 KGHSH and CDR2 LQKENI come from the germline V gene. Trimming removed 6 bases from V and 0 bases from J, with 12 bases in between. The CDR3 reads CASSSGVNSGNTIYF. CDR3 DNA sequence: TGTGCCAGCTCGTCAGGGGTTAACTCTGGAAACACCATATATTTT.

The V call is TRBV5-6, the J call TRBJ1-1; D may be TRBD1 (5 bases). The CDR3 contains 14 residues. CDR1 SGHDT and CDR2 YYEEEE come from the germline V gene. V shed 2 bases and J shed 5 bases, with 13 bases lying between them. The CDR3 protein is CASSFGQDFTEAFF. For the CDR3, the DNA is TGTGCCAGCAGCTTCGGACAAGATTTTACTGAAGCTTTCTTT. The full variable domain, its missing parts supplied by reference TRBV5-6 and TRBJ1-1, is DAGVTQSPTHLIKTRGQQVTLRCSPKSGHDTVSWYQQALGQGPQFIFQYYEEEERQRGNFPDRFSGHQFPNYSSELNVNALLLGDSALYLCASSFGQDFTEAFFGQGTRLTVV.

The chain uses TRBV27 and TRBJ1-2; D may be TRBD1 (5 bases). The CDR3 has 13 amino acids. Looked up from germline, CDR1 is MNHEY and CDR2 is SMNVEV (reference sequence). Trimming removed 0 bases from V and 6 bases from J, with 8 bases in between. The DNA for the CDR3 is TGTGCCAGCAGTTTATCAGGGGCGGATGGCTACACCTTC. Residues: CASSLSGADGYTF.